This T cell receptor (beta chain) comes out of a study of T cells expressing NK-cell markers (dated by TCRdb to the early 2020s). The study in broad terms: TCR beta-chain repertoires were profiled in sorted CD3+CD56+NKG2C+, CD3+CD56+NKG2C- and CD3+CD56-NKG2C+ T-cell subsets from eight donors. Among the eight sequenced donors, seven were HCMV-seropositive and one was HCMV-seronegative. The eight sequenced donors were randomly selected healthy volunteers, three men and five women. The libraries were sequenced on Illumina HiSeq 2000/2500, MiSeq or NextSeq, producing 2 x 150 bp reads.

HCMV serostatus was determined by detecting HCMV-specific IgG in serum with a commercial ELISA kit. Peripheral blood mononuclear cells were isolated from blood by Ficoll density gradient centrifugation. Results the study describes overall, beyond this receptor: It remained unclear whether the expanded NKG2C-expressing T cell clones were specific for HCMV antigens. In six donors, the dominant CD3+CD56+NKG2C+ clonotypes were among the top 10 CD8+ clonotypes and accounted for about 1.0-7.5% of CD8+ T cells. Those dominant clonotypes were again the most abundant among CD3+CD56-NKG2C+ cells in a few donors, at roughly 25-65%.

Sequencing instrument: Illumina HiSeq 2000. TCR beta cDNA libraries were made by 5'RACE template switching that added a universal primer site and unique molecular identifiers. Synthesis of cDNA was primed from the TCR beta constant segment and was followed by two consecutive PCR amplification steps. In the paper's pipeline: MIGEC was used to demultiplex reads and group reads by UMI, and MiTCR was used to assemble and quantify clonotypes. To remove erroneous sequences, TCR cDNA sequences were retained only when supported by two or more reads. Downstream repertoire analysis used the tcR package, and clonotypes were matched across fractions by CDR3 nucleotide sequence plus V segment. VDJmatch was used to annotate antigen specificity against VDJdb, with one amino acid substitution in CDR3 allowed. Each entry corresponds to one CDR3 protein sequence from reads that TCRdb reprocessed, and DNA is not given. What appears here as the V and J calls and clone size reflects TCRdb's work, not the paper's. The record for this sample contains 500,000 to 600,000 distinct CDR3 sequences. The top ten hold roughly 3.4% of the sample.

The CDR3 sequence holds 14 residues, the cysteine and phenylalanine included. No nucleotide data were recorded. In the germline V gene (reference sequence), CDR1 corresponds to DFQATT and CDR2 to SNEGSKA. A note on this clonotype: Its antigen remains unidentified.

The clonotype originates from a man younger than 30 in good health. Donor details come from another sample of the same person, matched by shared clones. Sequencing used blood T cells: a sorted CD56 or NKG2C T cell subset, CD4+ or CD8+ T cells, or bulk PBMC T cells (not recorded which). The rearrangement combines TRBV20-1 with TRBJ2-4. The CDR3 protein sequence reads: CSASLVAVKNIQYF.